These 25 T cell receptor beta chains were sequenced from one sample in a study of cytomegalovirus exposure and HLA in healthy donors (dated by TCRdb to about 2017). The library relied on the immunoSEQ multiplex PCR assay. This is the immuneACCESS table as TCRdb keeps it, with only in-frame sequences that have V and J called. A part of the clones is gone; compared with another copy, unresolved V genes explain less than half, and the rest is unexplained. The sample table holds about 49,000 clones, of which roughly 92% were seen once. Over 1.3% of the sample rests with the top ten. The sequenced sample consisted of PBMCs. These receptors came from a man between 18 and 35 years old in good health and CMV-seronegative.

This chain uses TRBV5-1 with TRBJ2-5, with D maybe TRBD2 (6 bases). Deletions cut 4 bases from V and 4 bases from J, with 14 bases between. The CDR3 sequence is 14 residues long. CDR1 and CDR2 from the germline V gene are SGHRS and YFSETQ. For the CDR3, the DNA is TGCGCCAGCAGCCCCTTGGGAGGATCAGAGACCCAGTACTTC. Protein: CASSPLGGSETQYF.

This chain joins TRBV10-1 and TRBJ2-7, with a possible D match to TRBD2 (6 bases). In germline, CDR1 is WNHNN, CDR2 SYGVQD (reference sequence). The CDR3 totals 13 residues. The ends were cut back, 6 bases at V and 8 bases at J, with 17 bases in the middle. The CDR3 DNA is TGCGCCAGCAGCCCCGGGGGTCCAGTGCAGCAGTACTTC. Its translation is CASSPGGPVQQYF.

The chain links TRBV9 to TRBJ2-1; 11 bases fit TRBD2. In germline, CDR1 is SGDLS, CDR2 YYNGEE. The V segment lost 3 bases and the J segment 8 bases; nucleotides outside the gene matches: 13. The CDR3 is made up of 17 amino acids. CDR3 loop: CASSGAPNSGRGDEQFF. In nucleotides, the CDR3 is TGTGCCAGCAGCGGCGCGCCCAATAGCGGGAGGGGAGATGAGCAGTTCTTC.

As DNA, the CDR3 is TGTGCCAGCTCACCAATCGACACAGAAGAGACCCAGTACTTC. Its protein product is CASSPIDTEETQYF. The chain is built from TRBV18 and TRBJ2-5; D is ambiguous. There are 14 residues in the CDR3. The germline V and J ends were trimmed by 2 bases and 3 bases, with 10 bases remaining between them. In germline, CDR1 is KGHSH, CDR2 LQKENI.

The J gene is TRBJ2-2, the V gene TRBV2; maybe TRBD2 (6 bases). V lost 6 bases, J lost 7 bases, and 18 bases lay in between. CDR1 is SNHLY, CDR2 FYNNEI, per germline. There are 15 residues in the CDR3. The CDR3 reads CASSETRVTVGELFF. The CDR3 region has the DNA TGTGCCAGCAGCGAGACTAGGGTCACGGTCGGGGAGCTGTTTTTT.

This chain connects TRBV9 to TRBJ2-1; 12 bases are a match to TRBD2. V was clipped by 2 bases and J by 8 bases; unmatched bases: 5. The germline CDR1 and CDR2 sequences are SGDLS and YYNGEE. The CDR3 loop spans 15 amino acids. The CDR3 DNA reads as TGTGCCAGCAGCGTTGGACTAGCGGGATCGCATGAGCAGTTCTTC. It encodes CASSVGLAGSHEQFF.

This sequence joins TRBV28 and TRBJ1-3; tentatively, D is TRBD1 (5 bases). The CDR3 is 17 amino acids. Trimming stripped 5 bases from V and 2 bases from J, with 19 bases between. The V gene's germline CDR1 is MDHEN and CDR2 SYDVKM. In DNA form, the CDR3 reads TGTGCCAGCAGTCTAATCCCGGGACTGGGAGCTGGAAACACCATATATTTT. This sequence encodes CASSLIPGLGAGNTIYF.

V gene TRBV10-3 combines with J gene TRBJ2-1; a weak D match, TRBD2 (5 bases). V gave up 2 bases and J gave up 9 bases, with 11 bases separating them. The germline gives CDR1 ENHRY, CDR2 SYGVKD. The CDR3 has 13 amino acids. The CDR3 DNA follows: TGTGCCATCAGTGAGGAGGCCGGGATTGAGCAGTTCTTC. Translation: CAISEEAGIEQFF.

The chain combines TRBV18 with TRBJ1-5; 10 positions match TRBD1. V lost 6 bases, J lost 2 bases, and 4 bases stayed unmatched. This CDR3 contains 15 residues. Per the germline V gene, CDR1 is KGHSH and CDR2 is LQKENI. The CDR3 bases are TGTGCCAGCTCGGGGGACAGGGGTGGCAATCAGCCCCAGCATTTT. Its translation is CASSGDRGGNQPQHF.

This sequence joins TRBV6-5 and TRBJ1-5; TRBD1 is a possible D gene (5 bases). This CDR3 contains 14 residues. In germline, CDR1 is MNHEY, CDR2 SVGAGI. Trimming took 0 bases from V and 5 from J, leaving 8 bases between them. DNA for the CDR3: TGTGCCAGCAGTTACTCCGGGGGGGATCAGCCCCAGCATTTT. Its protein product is CASSYSGGDQPQHF.

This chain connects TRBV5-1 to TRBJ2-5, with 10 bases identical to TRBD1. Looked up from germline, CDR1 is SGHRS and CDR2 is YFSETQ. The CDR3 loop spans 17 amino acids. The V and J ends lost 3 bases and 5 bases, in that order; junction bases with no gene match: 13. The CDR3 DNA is TGCGCCAGCAGCTGGACAGGGGGAGACCTTCTGGGGGAGACCCAGTACTTC. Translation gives CASSWTGGDLLGETQYF.

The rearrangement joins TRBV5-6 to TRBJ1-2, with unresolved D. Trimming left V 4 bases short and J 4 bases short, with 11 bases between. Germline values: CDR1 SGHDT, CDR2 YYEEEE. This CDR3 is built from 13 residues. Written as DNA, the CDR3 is TGTGCCAGCAGCCTTGAGGTGATCTATGGCTACACCTTC. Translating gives CASSLEVIYGYTF. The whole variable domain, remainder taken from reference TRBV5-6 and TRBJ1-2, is DAGVTQSPTHLIKTRGQQVTLRCSPKSGHDTVSWYQQALGQGPQFIFQYYEEEERQRGNFPDRFSGHQFPNYSSELNVNALLLGDSALYLCASSLEVIYGYTFGSGTRLTVV.

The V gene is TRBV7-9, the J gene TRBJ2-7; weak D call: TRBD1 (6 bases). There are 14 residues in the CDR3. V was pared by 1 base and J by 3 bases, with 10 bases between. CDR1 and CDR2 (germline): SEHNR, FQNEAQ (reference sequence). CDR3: CASSLDREIYEQYF. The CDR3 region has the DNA TGTGCCAGCAGCTTAGACAGGGAAATCTACGAGCAGTACTTC.

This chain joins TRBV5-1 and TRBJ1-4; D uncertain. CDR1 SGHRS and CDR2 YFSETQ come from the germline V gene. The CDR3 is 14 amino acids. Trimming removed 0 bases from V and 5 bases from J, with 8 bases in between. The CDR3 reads CASSLVPGNEKLFF. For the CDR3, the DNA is TGCGCCAGCAGCTTGGTTCCGGGAAATGAAAAACTGTTTTTT.

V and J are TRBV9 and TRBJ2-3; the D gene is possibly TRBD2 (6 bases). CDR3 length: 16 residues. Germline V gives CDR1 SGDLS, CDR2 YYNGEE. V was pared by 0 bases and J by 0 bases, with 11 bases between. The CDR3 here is CASSVAVAASTDTQYF. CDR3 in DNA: TGTGCCAGCAGCGTAGCGGTAGCGGCTAGCACAGATACGCAGTATTTT.

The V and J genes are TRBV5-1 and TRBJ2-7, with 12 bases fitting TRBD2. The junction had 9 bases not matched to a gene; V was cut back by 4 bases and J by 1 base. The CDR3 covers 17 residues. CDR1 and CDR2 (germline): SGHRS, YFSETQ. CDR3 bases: TGCGCCAGCAGCCCTGGACTAGCGGGGCCTGATTCCTACGAGCAGTACTTC. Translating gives CASSPGLAGPDSYEQYF.

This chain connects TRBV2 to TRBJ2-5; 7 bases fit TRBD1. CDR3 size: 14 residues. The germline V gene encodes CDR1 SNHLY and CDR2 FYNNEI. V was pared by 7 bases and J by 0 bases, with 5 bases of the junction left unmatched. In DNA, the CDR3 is TGTGCCAGCAAGTTGGACAGGTACCAAGAGACCCAGTACTTC. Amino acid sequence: CASKLDRYQETQYF.

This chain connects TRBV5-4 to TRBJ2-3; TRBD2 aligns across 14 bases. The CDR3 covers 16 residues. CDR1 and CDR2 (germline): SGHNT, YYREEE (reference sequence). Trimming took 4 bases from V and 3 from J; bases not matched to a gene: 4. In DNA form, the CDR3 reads TGTGCCAGCAGCCGGGGACTAGCGGGAGTTACAGATACGCAGTATTTT. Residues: CASSRGLAGVTDTQYF.

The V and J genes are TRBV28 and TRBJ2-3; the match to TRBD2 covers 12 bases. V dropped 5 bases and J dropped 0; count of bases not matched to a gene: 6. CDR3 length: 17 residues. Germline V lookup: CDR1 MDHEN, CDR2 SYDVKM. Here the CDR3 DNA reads TGTGCCAGCAGTAGGACTAGCGGGAAACCTAGCACAGATACGCAGTATTTT. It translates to CASSRTSGKPSTDTQYF.

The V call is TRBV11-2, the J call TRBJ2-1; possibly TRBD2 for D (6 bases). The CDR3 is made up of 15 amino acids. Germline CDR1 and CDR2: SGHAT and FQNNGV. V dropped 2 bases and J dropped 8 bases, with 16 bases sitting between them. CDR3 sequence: CASSLMRDSSHEQFF. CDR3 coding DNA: TGTGCCAGCAGCTTAATGCGGGACTCTAGCCATGAGCAGTTCTTC.

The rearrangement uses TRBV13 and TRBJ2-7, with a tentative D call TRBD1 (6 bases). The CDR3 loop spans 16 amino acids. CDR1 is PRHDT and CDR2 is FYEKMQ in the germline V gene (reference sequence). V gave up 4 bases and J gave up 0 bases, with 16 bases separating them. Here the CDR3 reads CASSSIKQGRSYEQYF. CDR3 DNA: TGTGCCAGCAGCTCGATAAAACAGGGACGCTCCTACGAGCAGTACTTC.

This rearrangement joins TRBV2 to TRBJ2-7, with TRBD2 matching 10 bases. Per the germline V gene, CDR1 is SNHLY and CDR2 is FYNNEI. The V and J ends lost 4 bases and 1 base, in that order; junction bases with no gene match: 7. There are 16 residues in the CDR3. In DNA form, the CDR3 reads TGTGCCAGCAGTGGGCGAAGCGGGAGGGCTTCCTACGAGCAGTACTTC. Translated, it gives CASSGRSGRASYEQYF.

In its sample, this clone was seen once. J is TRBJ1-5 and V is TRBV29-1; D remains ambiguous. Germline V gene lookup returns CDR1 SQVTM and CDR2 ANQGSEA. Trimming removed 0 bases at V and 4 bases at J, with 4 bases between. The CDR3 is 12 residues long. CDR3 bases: TGCAGCGTTGAAGATGCGAATCAGCCCCAGCATTTT. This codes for CSVEDANQPQHF.

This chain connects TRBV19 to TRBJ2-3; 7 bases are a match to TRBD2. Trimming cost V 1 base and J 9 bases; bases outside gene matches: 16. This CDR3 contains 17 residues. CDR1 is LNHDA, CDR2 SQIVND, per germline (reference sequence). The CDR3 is CASSIGGLADRGVTQYF. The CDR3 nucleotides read TGTGCCAGTAGTATAGGTGGCCTAGCGGACCGGGGCGTAACGCAGTATTTT.

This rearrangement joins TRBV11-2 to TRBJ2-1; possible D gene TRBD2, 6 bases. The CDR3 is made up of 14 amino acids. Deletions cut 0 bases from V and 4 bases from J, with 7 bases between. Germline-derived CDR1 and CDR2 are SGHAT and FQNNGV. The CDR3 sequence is CASSLDGGYNEQFF. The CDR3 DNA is TGTGCCAGCAGCTTAGATGGGGGGTACAATGAGCAGTTCTTC.